Shown below are 27 T cell receptor beta chains from a single sample sequenced in a study of shared clonotypes between healthy human individuals. Clones were sequenced by immunoSEQ multiplex PCR, and TCRdb holds only the in-frame ones, with some missing. The sample includes 2 million to 2.5 million clones, around 93% of them seen just once. Input material: naive CD4+ T cells from PBMCs. Documented subset: CD45RA+ positively selected. The receptors here all came from a man between 18 and 29 years old in good health. Some clones in this sample may be carry-over from other donors' samples.

V and J are TRBV18 and TRBJ2-1; 8 bases agree with TRBD1. This CDR3 has 13 residues. Germline V lookup: CDR1 KGHSH, CDR2 LQKENI. The junction had 4 bases not matched to a gene; V was cut back by 8 bases and J by 4 bases. The CDR3: CASAGQGYNEQFF. The DNA for the CDR3 is TGTGCCAGCGCAGGACAGGGTTACAATGAGCAGTTCTTC. Full variable domain (outside the CDR3, taken from reference TRBV18 and TRBJ2-1): NAGVMQNPRHLVRRRGQEARLRCSPMKGHSHVYWYRQLPEEGLKFMVYLQKENIIDESGMPKERFSAEFPKEGPSILRIQQVVRGDSAAYFCASAGQGYNEQFFGPGTRLTVL.

The chain has TRBV29-1 and TRBJ2-6; 7 bases are shared with TRBD1. The CDR3 has 16 amino acids. V trimming: 5 bases; J trimming: 1 base; junction bases outside the gene matches: 8. The V gene's germline CDR1 is SQVTM and CDR2 ANQGSEA. The CDR3 is CSVNQGVSSGANVLTF. In DNA form, the CDR3 reads TGCAGCGTTAATCAGGGGGTATCTTCTGGGGCCAACGTCCTGACTTTC.

A note on this clone: At the DNA level, this CDR3 is encoded by other sequences in the same sample as well. The V gene is TRBV19, the J gene TRBJ1-2, with TRBD1 identical over 9 bases. Trimming took 3 bases from V and 5 from J; bases not matched to a gene: 1. CDR3 length equals 13 residues. The germline CDR1 and CDR2 sequences are LNHDA and SQIVND (reference sequence). Here the CDR3 reads CASSIGTGYGYTF. The DNA of the CDR3 is TGTGCCAGTAGTATCGGGACAGGGTATGGCTACACCTTC.

The CDR3 coding sequence is TGTGCCAGTAGTCCCCAGCAGAACACCGGGGAGCTGTTTTTT. As protein: CASSPQQNTGELFF. This chain joins TRBV19 and TRBJ2-2; D not certain. Deletions cut 5 bases from V and 1 base from J, with 8 bases between. CDR1 and CDR2 from the germline V gene are LNHDA and SQIVND (reference sequence). This CDR3 is built from 14 residues.

The chain links TRBV18 to TRBJ2-1, with unresolved D. V dropped 5 bases and J dropped 10 bases, with 12 bases sitting between them. CDR3 size: 12 residues. The germline CDR1 and CDR2 sequences are KGHSH and LQKENI. The CDR3 reads CASSARAEEQFF. CDR3 nucleotides: TGTGCCAGCTCAGCACGGGCGGAGGAGCAGTTCTTC.

The rearrangement uses TRBV28 and TRBJ1-1, with no clear D. Germline lookup yields CDR1 MDHEN and CDR2 SYDVKM. The germline V and J ends were trimmed by 5 bases and 4 bases, with 11 bases remaining between them. CDR3 length: 13 residues. In nucleotides, the CDR3 is TGTGCCAGCAGTATTCATTTCGGCACTGAAGCTTTCTTT. This gives the protein CASSIHFGTEAFF.

V gene TRBV15 combines with J gene TRBJ2-5, with D possibly being TRBD1 (5 bases). Germline V gene sequence: CDR1 LNHNV, CDR2 YYDKDF (reference sequence). The CDR3 is made up of 14 amino acids. The V and J ends lost 2 bases and 3 bases respectively, with 10 bases between them. The chain's CDR3 is CATSRNRLKETQYF. The CDR3 bases are TGTGCCACCAGCAGAAACAGGTTAAAAGAGACCCAGTACTTC.

This clone is a singleton in its sample. The chain couples TRBV4-3 to TRBJ2-7; D is undetermined. The length of the CDR3 is 15 residues. The germline CDR1 and CDR2 sequences are LGHNA and YSLEER. The germline V and J ends were trimmed by 1 base and 3 bases, with 13 bases remaining between them. CDR3 bases: TGCGCCAGCAGCCAAGGGGGAAGTGGAGTCTACGAGCAGTACTTC. Amino acid sequence: CASSQGGSGVYEQYF.

The rearrangement links TRBV9 to TRBJ2-7; 11 positions match TRBD2. V lost 0 bases, J lost 6 bases, and 8 bases stayed unmatched. The V gene's germline CDR1 is SGDLS and CDR2 YYNGEE. CDR3 length equals 16 residues. Written as DNA, the CDR3 is TGTGCCAGCAGCGTAGGCGGTAGCGGGAGGGTCGGCGAGCAGTACTTC. Encoded protein: CASSVGGSGRVGEQYF.

About this clone itself: This sample also contains other DNA sequences that code for the same CDR3. V and J are TRBV11-2 and TRBJ2-2; D is uncertain. The CDR3 extends over 13 amino acids. Germline V CDR1 and CDR2: SGHAT, FQNNGV. V was clipped by 1 base and J by 4 bases, with 4 bases between them. CDR3 sequence reads: CASSLAGTGELFF. The CDR3 DNA is TGTGCCAGCAGCTTAGCGGGCACCGGGGAGCTGTTTTTT.

This clone was counted once. This chain connects TRBV29-1 to TRBJ2-7, with 7 bases lining up with TRBD2. From germline, CDR1 is SQVTM and CDR2 ANQGSEA. This CDR3 comprises 16 residues. V was pared by 7 bases and J by 3 bases, with 18 bases of the junction left unmatched. CDR3 sequence: CSGIQTHPGGGYEQYF. CDR3 in DNA: TGCAGCGGGATCCAAACCCATCCGGGGGGAGGCTACGAGCAGTACTTC.

The rearrangement joins TRBV6-1 to TRBJ1-5; D ambiguous. The CDR3 has 15 residues. V was pared by 6 bases and J by 1 base, with 13 bases between. The germline V gene encodes CDR1 MNHNS and CDR2 SASEGT. The DNA of the CDR3 is TGTGCCAGCAGCTCTACGTCGGACAGCAATCAGCCCCAGCATTTT. It translates to CASSSTSDSNQPQHF.

V gene TRBV5-8 combines with J gene TRBJ1-2; D gene uncertain. With 3 bases removed from V and 6 bases from J, the gap between germline ends came to 12 bases. The CDR3 covers 13 residues. The germline CDR1 and CDR2 sequences are SGHTS and YDEGEE. CDR3 sequence reads: CASSSQELHGYTF. In DNA form, the CDR3 reads TGTGCCAGCAGCTCCCAAGAACTCCATGGCTACACCTTC. Based on the CDR3 plus reference TRBV5-8 and TRBJ1-2, the full variable domain is EAGVTQSPTHLIKTRGQQATLRCSPISGHTSVYWYQQALGLGLQFLLWYDEGEERNRGNFPPRFSGRQFPNYSSELNVNALELEDSALYLCASSSQELHGYTFGSGTRLTVV.

The V and J genes are TRBV6-5 and TRBJ2-2; D is possibly TRBD1 or TRBD2 (5 bases each). The CDR3 has 16 amino acids. V lost 2 bases and J lost 2, with 12 bases in between. The germline CDR1 and CDR2 sequences are MNHEY and SVGAGI. CDR3 amino acids: CASSYRLRDNTGELFF. CDR3 nucleotides: TGTGCCAGCAGTTACCGCCTCAGGGACAACACCGGGGAGCTGTTTTTT.

This clone has a handful of counts. This chain links TRBV30 with TRBJ1-1; TRBD1 matches at 10 bases. There are 12 residues in the CDR3. With V trimmed by 2 bases and J by 11 bases, 5 bases remained unmatched. Germline lookup yields CDR1 GTSNPN and CDR2 SVGIG (reference sequence). In nucleotides, the CDR3 is TGTGCCTGGAGTCGACAGGGGGCTAACGCTTTCTTT. Translation: CAWSRQGANAFF.

The V and J genes are TRBV5-4 and TRBJ2-7, with a tentative D call TRBD1 (6 bases). CDR3 length equals 15 residues. Trimming took 4 bases from V and 6 from J, leaving 20 bases between them. CDR1 and CDR2 from the germline V gene are SGHNT and YYREEE (reference sequence). For the CDR3, the DNA is TGTGCCAGCAGCGTCTCGCAGGGGCGTCGGGGCGAGCAGTACTTC. It yields the protein CASSVSQGRRGEQYF.

V is TRBV21-1 and J is TRBJ1-4. TRBV21-1 is given as a pseudogene. The CDR3 length is 24 residues. The CDR3 DNA follows: TGTGCCAGCAGCAAAGCGGGTTTGGGATCAGAGGAGACCGAACGAGAAACAACTAATGAAAAACTGTTTTTT. Translating gives CASSKAGLGSEETERETTNEKLFF.

The rearrangement joins TRBV19 to TRBJ1-5; D possibly corresponds to TRBD1 (6 bases). CDR3 size: 16 residues. The V gene lost 3 bases and the J gene lost 11 bases, with 23 bases spanning the gap. The germline V gene has CDR1 LNHDA and CDR2 SQIVND (reference sequence). CDR3: CASSMYGANREVSQHF. The CDR3 nucleotides read TGTGCCAGTAGTATGTATGGGGCTAACAGGGAGGTATCCCAGCATTTT.

The V gene is TRBV4-1, the J gene TRBJ1-3; 10 positions match TRBD1. The V segment lost 0 bases and the J segment 0 bases; nucleotides outside the gene matches: 17. Germline V gene data show CDR1 as MGHRA and CDR2 as YSYEKL. The CDR3 is 22 residues long. CDR3 residues: CASSQDFAFWGQGFYSGNTIYF. In DNA, the CDR3 is TGCGCCAGCAGCCAAGATTTCGCTTTCTGGGGACAGGGGTTTTACTCTGGAAACACCATATATTTT.

The J gene is TRBJ2-7, the V gene TRBV6-5; perhaps D is TRBD1 or TRBD2 (5 bases each). CDR3 size: 15 residues. CDR1 is MNHEY and CDR2 is SVGAGI in the germline V gene. Between the trimmed V and J ends, which lost 5 bases and 2 bases, there was a span of 16 bases. The CDR3 is CASSPEGGTPYEQYF. DNA of the CDR3: TGTGCCAGCAGTCCCGAGGGTGGGACGCCCTACGAGCAGTACTTC.

Comment on this clone: An end of the junction does not agree with germline; a read error may underlie this. The chain joins TRBV4-1 to TRBJ1-5; 7 bases line up with TRBD1. The CDR3 is 16 residues long. Germline V gene data show CDR1 as MGHRA and CDR2 as YSYEKL. CDR3 loop: CASSQVQGSGNQLQHF. CDR3 in DNA: TGCGCCAGCAGCCAAGTACAGGGGAGTGGCAATCAGCTCCAGCATTTT.

This chain joins TRBV14 and TRBJ1-2; D gene unclear. The CDR3 spans 13 residues. Trimming took off 3 bases at V and 6 bases at J, with 11 bases between the two ends. Germline V gene lookup returns CDR1 SGHDN and CDR2 FVKESK. CDR3 residues: CASSHSYLDGYTF. The CDR3 region has the DNA TGTGCCAGCAGCCACAGCTATCTGGATGGCTACACCTTC. Full variable domain (rest looked up from reference TRBV14 and TRBJ1-2): EAGVTQFPSHSVIEKGQTVTLRCDPISGHDNLYWYRRVMGKEIKFLLHFVKESKQDESGMPNNRFLAERTGGTYSTLKVQPAELEDSGVYFCASSHSYLDGYTFGSGTRLTVV.

The genes are TRBV9 and TRBJ2-5, with 7 nucleotides matching TRBD1. CDR3 size: 15 residues. Trimming took 3 bases from V and 5 from J; bases not matched to a gene: 10. Germline V CDR1 and CDR2: SGDLS, YYNGEE. CDR3 in amino acids: CASSARGTVPETQYF. The DNA of the CDR3 is TGTGCCAGCAGCGCGCGAGGGACAGTCCCCGAGACCCAGTACTTC. Full variable domain (rest looked up from reference TRBV9 and TRBJ2-5): DSGVTQTPKHLITATGQRVTLRCSPRSGDLSVYWYQQSLDQGLQFLIQYYNGEERAKGNILERFSAQQFPDLHSELNLSSLELGDSALYFCASSARGTVPETQYFGPGTRLLVL.

This chain connects TRBV28 to TRBJ1-3; unclear D gene. Germline loops: CDR1 MDHEN, CDR2 SYDVKM. The CDR3 sequence is 14 residues long. V was trimmed by 2 bases and J by 0 bases, leaving 5 bases between them. CDR3 loop: CASSLANSGNTIYF. CDR3 nucleotide sequence: TGTGCCAGCAGTTTAGCCAACTCTGGAAACACCATATATTTT.

This rearrangement joins TRBV7-9 to TRBJ2-1; D gene unclear. CDR1 is SEHNR, CDR2 FQNEAQ, per germline (reference sequence). This CDR3 contains 12 residues. V lost 1 base and J lost 9, with 7 bases in between. This chain's CDR3 is CASSLEVREQFF. CDR3 nucleotide sequence: TGTGCCAGCAGCTTAGAGGTACGTGAGCAGTTCTTC.

In regard to this clone: Other DNA sequences from this sample encode an identical CDR3 as well. The chain couples TRBV4-1 to TRBJ1-2; D is uncertain. The CDR3 is 12 amino acids. Germline loops: CDR1 MGHRA, CDR2 YSYEKL. The ends were cut back, 3 bases at V and 4 bases at J, with 6 bases in the middle. The CDR3 spells CASSQATYGYTF. The CDR3 coding sequence is TGCGCCAGCAGCCAGGCGACCTATGGCTACACCTTC.

J is TRBJ2-2 and V is TRBV7-2, with D possibly matching TRBD2 (5 bases). The CDR3 loop spans 15 amino acids. Trimming cost V 1 base and J 6 bases, with 12 bases left between them. Per germline, CDR1 SGHTA and CDR2 FQGNSA. CDR3 DNA: TGTGCCAGCAGCTTAGGGGGTTCACTAGCCGGGGAGCTGTTTTTT. Residues: CASSLGGSLAGELFF.